Listed below are T cell receptor beta chains from one sample, sequenced in a study of response to subunit inactivated influenza vaccine. Each CDR3 protein gets one entry after TCRdb re-called the RT-PCR reads with MiXCR. The sample lists 450,000 to 500,000 distinct CDR3 sequences, roughly 11% occurring once. Material: PBMCs from blood, obtained roughly 46 days after vaccination. The receptor source for this set is a man aged 50-60 years who received an inactivated influenza vaccine. Each CDR3 is given with its conserved first and last residue. D genes are given only for firm matches. The size entry is marked missing in some rows and otherwise reads once, few, many or a size class.

abundance: .; v_gene: TRBV24-1; j_gene: TRBJ2-2; d_gene: TRBD2; CDR3nt: TGTGCCACCAGTGATTTGACTAGCGGGAGTGACACCGGGGAGCTGTTTTTT; CDR3aa: CATSDLTSGSDTGELFF
abundance: .; v_gene: TRBV4-3; j_gene: TRBJ2-1; d_gene: TRBD1; CDR3nt: TGCGCCAGCAGCCCCCGGACAGGGGCCTACAATGAGCAGTTCTTC; CDR3aa: CASSPRTGAYNEQFF
abundance: .; v_gene: TRBV29-1; j_gene: TRBJ2-5; d_gene: TRBD2; CDR3nt: TGCAGCGCCCGACTAGCGGGAGGGCCCGAGACCCAGTACTTC; CDR3aa: CSARLAGGPETQYF
abundance: few; v_gene: TRBV25-1; j_gene: TRBJ1-2; d_gene: .; CDR3nt: TGTGCCAGCAGTGATTCCCGGACCAGTGGCTACACCTTC; CDR3aa: CASSDSRTSGYTF
abundance: many; v_gene: TRBV12-3/TRBV12-4; j_gene: TRBJ2-3; d_gene: TRBD2; CDR3nt: TGTGCCAGCACCGATAGCGGGATCACAGATACGCAGTATTTT; CDR3aa: CASTDSGITDTQYF
abundance: .; v_gene: TRBV15; j_gene: TRBJ2-7; d_gene: .; CDR3nt: TGTGCCACCAGTCCAGGGGATCGGGATAGCGAGCAGTACTTC; CDR3aa: CATSPGDRDSEQYF
abundance: .; v_gene: TRBV5-1; j_gene: TRBJ1-6; d_gene: .; CDR3nt: TGCGCCAGCAGCCGGGAAGGGCAGCTTGAGCTCCACTTT; CDR3aa: CASSREGQLELHF
abundance: .; v_gene: TRBV11-2; j_gene: TRBJ2-6; d_gene: .; CDR3nt: TGTGCCAGCCCCTTGTCCGGGACGGCCCTCTCTGGGGCCAACGTCCTGACTTTC; CDR3aa: CASPLSGTALSGANVLTF
abundance: .; v_gene: TRBV20-1; j_gene: TRBJ2-1; d_gene: .; CDR3nt: TGCAGTGCTAAATCAGCGGGCTCCTACAATGAGCAGTTCTTC; CDR3aa: CSAKSAGSYNEQFF
abundance: many; v_gene: TRBV5-1; j_gene: TRBJ2-7; d_gene: TRBD1; CDR3nt: TGCGCCAGCAGCTTGGACGGGGGACAGGGGGCGCGGGAGCAGTACTTC; CDR3aa: CASSLDGGQGAREQYF
abundance: .; v_gene: TRBV5-6; j_gene: TRBJ2-1; d_gene: .; CDR3nt: TGTGCCAGCAGCTTGGCCTTGGGGGAGCAGTTCTTC; CDR3aa: CASSLALGEQFF
abundance: .; v_gene: TRBV10-3; j_gene: TRBJ2-1; d_gene: TRBD1; CDR3nt: TGTGCCATCAGTGGGACAGGGGGGAGCGGGGTCAATGAGCAGTTCTTC; CDR3aa: CAISGTGGSGVNEQFF
abundance: .; v_gene: TRBV7-9; j_gene: TRBJ1-5; d_gene: .; CDR3nt: TGTGCCAGCAGCTTGGACAGAATGGGCAATCAGCCCCAGCATTTT; CDR3aa: CASSLDRMGNQPQHF
abundance: .; v_gene: TRBV3-1; j_gene: TRBJ2-1; d_gene: TRBD2; CDR3nt: TGTGCCAGCAGCCACAGTTCTAGCGGGAGTAGAAATGAGCAGTTCTTC; CDR3aa: CASSHSSSGSRNEQFF
abundance: many; v_gene: TRBV20-1; j_gene: TRBJ1-4; d_gene: .; CDR3nt: TGCAGTGCTATAACAGGGACTAATGAAAAACTGTTTTTT; CDR3aa: CSAITGTNEKLFF
abundance: few; v_gene: TRBV6-1; j_gene: TRBJ1-2; d_gene: .; CDR3nt: TGTGCCAGCAGCCCGGGGCCGGGCTATGGCTACACCTTC; CDR3aa: CASSPGPGYGYTF
abundance: .; v_gene: TRBV12-3/TRBV12-4; j_gene: TRBJ2-5; d_gene: TRBD2; CDR3nt: TGTGCCAGCAGTTTGGGGCGGGAGGGTCTCGGAGAGACCCAGTACTTC; CDR3aa: CASSLGREGLGETQYF
abundance: .; v_gene: TRBV7-2; j_gene: TRBJ2-1; d_gene: .; CDR3nt: TGTGCCAGCAGCTTAGCGCTGAATGGAGTGAATGAGCAGTTCTTC; CDR3aa: CASSLALNGVNEQFF
abundance: few; v_gene: TRBV3-1; j_gene: TRBJ1-3; d_gene: .; CDR3nt: TGTGCCAGCAGCGTGGGACCCCGAACGGGCAGCGACTCTGGAAACACCATATATTTT; CDR3aa: CASSVGPRTGSDSGNTIYF
abundance: many; v_gene: TRBV6-5; j_gene: TRBJ2-3; d_gene: .; CDR3nt: TGTGCCAGCAGTTACTCGGGACGCACCACAGATACGCAGTATTTT; CDR3aa: CASSYSGRTTDTQYF
abundance: few; v_gene: TRBV10-3; j_gene: TRBJ1-5; d_gene: .; CDR3nt: TGTGCCAGCTCTAAAGGGGAAGGGCAGCCCCAGCATTTT; CDR3aa: CASSKGEGQPQHF
abundance: many; v_gene: TRBV12-3/TRBV12-4; j_gene: TRBJ2-7; d_gene: TRBD1; CDR3nt: TGTGCCAGCAGTTCCTCCGGGACAGGGGTCGAGCAGTACTTC; CDR3aa: CASSSSGTGVEQYF
abundance: few; v_gene: TRBV27; j_gene: TRBJ2-7; d_gene: TRBD2; CDR3nt: TGTGCCAGTACCCCCCCGGCCCCGGGCTCAGGACTAGTATTCGAGCAGTACTTC; CDR3aa: CASTPPAPGSGLVFEQYF
abundance: many; v_gene: TRBV20-1; j_gene: TRBJ2-2; d_gene: TRBD1; CDR3nt: TGCAGTGCAGGCAGGGGGCTAGGAACCGGGGAGCTGTTTTTT; CDR3aa: CSAGRGLGTGELFF
abundance: many; v_gene: TRBV7-2; j_gene: TRBJ2-7; d_gene: TRBD1; CDR3nt: TGTGCCAGCAGCTGGGAGGGACAGGGTTCCTACGAGCAGTACTTC; CDR3aa: CASSWEGQGSYEQYF
abundance: .; v_gene: TRBV9; j_gene: TRBJ2-6; d_gene: .; CDR3nt: TGTGCCAGCAGCGTAGCTACGGGCAGTCAAGCCAACGTCCTGACTTTC; CDR3aa: CASSVATGSQANVLTF
abundance: .; v_gene: TRBV10-3; j_gene: TRBJ2-5; d_gene: .; CDR3nt: TGTGCCATCAGTGAGGCAGAAGAGACCCAGTACTTC; CDR3aa: CAISEAEETQYF
abundance: many; v_gene: TRBV7-2; j_gene: TRBJ2-1; d_gene: .; CDR3nt: TGTGCCAGCAGCTTCCGTTTACAAGTCGAGCAGTTCTTC; CDR3aa: CASSFRLQVEQFF
abundance: .; v_gene: TRBV12-3/TRBV12-4; j_gene: TRBJ2-5; d_gene: .; CDR3nt: TGTGCCAACCAAGAGACCCAGTACTTC; CDR3aa: CANQETQYF
abundance: few; v_gene: TRBV10-2; j_gene: TRBJ1-2; d_gene: .; CDR3nt: TGCGCCAGCAGTGAGTCGACGGGCAGAAACTATGGCTACACCTTC; CDR3aa: CASSESTGRNYGYTF
abundance: .; v_gene: TRBV10-3; j_gene: TRBJ2-3; d_gene: .; CDR3nt: TGTGCCATCAGCGAGGACAGACCCACAGATACGCAGTATTTT; CDR3aa: CAISEDRPTDTQYF
abundance: .; v_gene: TRBV13; j_gene: TRBJ2-5; d_gene: TRBD2; CDR3nt: TGTGCCAGCAGCTCCAGACTAGCGGGGCACCAAGAGACCCAGTACTTC; CDR3aa: CASSSRLAGHQETQYF
abundance: many; v_gene: TRBV5-6; j_gene: TRBJ1-2; d_gene: .; CDR3nt: TGTGCCAGCAGCTTGGCACCAACCGGGACCTTCCTCAGTCAGGGCTACACCTTC; CDR3aa: CASSLAPTGTFLSQGYTF
abundance: few; v_gene: TRBV20-1; j_gene: TRBJ2-1; d_gene: .; CDR3nt: TGCAGTGCTAGAAGGCGGAGGTCGGACAATGAGCAGTTCTTC; CDR3aa: CSARRRRSDNEQFF
abundance: few; v_gene: TRBV5-1; j_gene: TRBJ2-2; d_gene: .; CDR3nt: TGCGCCAGCAGCTTGGCCTTAGGGGGGGCGCGTGACACCGGGGAGCTGTTTTTT; CDR3aa: CASSLALGGARDTGELFF
abundance: few; v_gene: TRBV4-2; j_gene: TRBJ1-1; d_gene: .; CDR3nt: TGTGCCAGCAGCCAAGATGGCAGTCTTGAAGGTGAAGCTTTCTTT; CDR3aa: CASSQDGSLEGEAFF
abundance: .; v_gene: TRBV10-3; j_gene: TRBJ2-3; d_gene: .; CDR3nt: TGTGCCATCCGGGCGCCTCCGGCAGATACGCAGTATTTT; CDR3aa: CAIRAPPADTQYF
abundance: .; v_gene: TRBV15; j_gene: TRBJ2-3; d_gene: TRBD2; CDR3nt: TGTGCCACCAGCAGAGGCCAAAGCGGGGGGGCCGCAGATACGCAGTATTTT; CDR3aa: CATSRGQSGGAADTQYF
abundance: few; v_gene: TRBV28; j_gene: TRBJ1-4; d_gene: TRBD1; CDR3nt: TGTGCCAGCAGCCTTGGACAGGGGGCGCGGAAAAGCGAAAAACTGTTTTTT; CDR3aa: CASSLGQGARKSEKLFF
abundance: many; v_gene: TRBV7-2; j_gene: TRBJ1-1; d_gene: .; CDR3nt: TGTGCCAGCAGCTTATTGGGCGGCCCATCGACTTTGGCTTTCTTT; CDR3aa: CASSLLGGPSTLAFF
abundance: .; v_gene: TRBV3-1; j_gene: TRBJ1-5; d_gene: .; CDR3nt: TGTGCCAGCAGCCAAGAATGGGCAGGGGCAGGCAATCAGCCCCAGCATTTT; CDR3aa: CASSQEWAGAGNQPQHF
abundance: .; v_gene: TRBV2; j_gene: TRBJ2-7; d_gene: TRBD1; CDR3nt: TGTGCCAGCAAAAGAAGCGGGACAGGGTTGAACGAGCAGTACTTC; CDR3aa: CASKRSGTGLNEQYF
abundance: .; v_gene: TRBV7-2; j_gene: TRBJ2-7; d_gene: TRBD2; CDR3nt: TGTGCCAGCAGCTTAGATGCGGGACTAGGATACGAGCAGTACTTC; CDR3aa: CASSLDAGLGYEQYF
abundance: many; v_gene: TRBV7-9; j_gene: TRBJ2-1; d_gene: TRBD2; CDR3nt: TGTGCCAGCCGAAGCTTAGAGGGACTAGCGACTATTGCGCAGTTCTTC; CDR3aa: CASRSLEGLATIAQFF
abundance: .; v_gene: TRBV6-2/TRBV6-3; j_gene: TRBJ2-7; d_gene: .; CDR3nt: TGTGCCAGCAGTTCACTTAGGTCGCGGGGGCAAATTAGAATGGACTACGAGCAGTACTTC; CDR3aa: CASSSLRSRGQIRMDYEQYF
abundance: many; v_gene: TRBV12-3/TRBV12-4; j_gene: TRBJ2-2; d_gene: .; CDR3nt: TGTGCCAGCAGACAGAGAACTGGACAGAACACCGGGGAGCTGTTTTTT; CDR3aa: CASRQRTGQNTGELFF
abundance: .; v_gene: TRBV5-1; j_gene: TRBJ1-3; d_gene: .; CDR3nt: TGCGCCAGCAGCATCGAAAACTCTGGAAACACCATATATTTT; CDR3aa: CASSIENSGNTIYF
abundance: few; v_gene: TRBV24-1; j_gene: TRBJ1-1; d_gene: TRBD1; CDR3nt: TGTGCCACCAGTGATTCCACAGGGGGCAGGTTTGAAGCTTTCTTT; CDR3aa: CATSDSTGGRFEAFF
abundance: .; v_gene: TRBV7-9; j_gene: TRBJ1-1; d_gene: .; CDR3nt: TGTGCCAGCAGCTCCTATCAGGCGAACACTGAAGCTTTCTTT; CDR3aa: CASSSYQANTEAFF
abundance: few; v_gene: TRBV7-9; j_gene: TRBJ2-5; d_gene: .; CDR3nt: TGTGCCAGCAGCCTCGCTGGCGGAAGAAAACAAGAGACCCAGTACTTC; CDR3aa: CASSLAGGRKQETQYF
abundance: .; v_gene: TRBV4-1; j_gene: TRBJ2-3; d_gene: .; CDR3nt: TGCGCCAGCAGCCAAGATGGCCCAGGGACCACAGATACGCAGTATTTT; CDR3aa: CASSQDGPGTTDTQYF
abundance: .; v_gene: TRBV7-2; j_gene: TRBJ2-7; d_gene: TRBD1; CDR3nt: TGTGCCAGCAAACCGGGGGACAGGCTGTACGAGCAGTACTTC; CDR3aa: CASKPGDRLYEQYF
abundance: many; v_gene: TRBV20-1; j_gene: TRBJ2-7; d_gene: TRBD1; CDR3nt: TGCAGTGCTGAGAACAGGGGCTACGAGCAGTACTTC; CDR3aa: CSAENRGYEQYF